This entry lists 3 T cell receptor beta chains sequenced from one sample in a study of molecular identifiers for immune sequencing clone quantification. TCRdb reprocessed the PCR reads via MiXCR and lists one record per CDR3 protein. Of approximately 100,000 distinct CDR3 sequences in the sample, roughly 38% are singletons; the top ten hold under 5.5%. Sequencing used naive CD8+ T cells from blood, with Jurkat cell RNA spiked in. Subset indicated: FACS-sorted CD8+CD4-CCR7+CD45RA+ naive T cells. These receptors originate from a human donor in good health. Some libraries in this study had Jurkat cell RNA spiked in.

V usage is TRBV9 and J usage is TRBJ2-5; D is uncertain. Germline values: CDR1 SGDLS, CDR2 YYNGEE. CDR3 length: 14 residues. Trimming removed 0 bases from V and 2 bases from J, with 8 bases in between. CDR3 bases: TGTGCCAGCAGCGTAGACTGGGGTCAAGAGACCCAGTACTTC. It encodes CASSVDWGQETQYF.

This clonotype was seen more than once but under ten times. This sequence joins TRBV5-1 and TRBJ2-7; TRBD1 might be the D (6 bases). The germline CDR1 and CDR2 sequences are SGHRS and YFSETQ. The V and J ends lost 4 bases and 0 bases respectively, with 17 bases between them. The CDR3 loop spans 16 amino acids. The CDR3 region is CASSINRDKGSYEQYF. DNA for the CDR3: TGCGCCAGCAGCATTAACCGGGACAAAGGCTCCTACGAGCAGTACTTC.

This clonotype was seen many times. The chain couples TRBV7-8 to TRBJ1-4; D is ambiguous. This CDR3 is built from 15 residues. Germline V gene data show CDR1 as SGHVS and CDR2 as FQNEAQ. Trimming cost V 0 bases and J 10 bases, with 15 bases left between them. The DNA of the CDR3 is TGTGCCAGCAGCTTAGCCCTTAGCTCTGATGGAAAACTGTTTTTT. Translated, it gives CASSLALSSDGKLFF.